The rows below give T cell receptor beta chains drawn from one sample of a study of blood T cell repertoires in COVID-19. Generated by immunoSEQ multiplex PCR, the TCRdb table keeps only in-frame clones and is missing some. The sample consists of around 300,000 clones, roughly 84% of them appearing once. Specimen: peripheral blood. The source is a man aged 50-60 years with active or convalescent COVID-19. Each CDR3 is given with its conserved first and last residue. The D gene is left open where the match is weak. Some rows mark clone size as missing; the rest say once, few, many or name a class of expanded clone.

j_call cdr3_length v_call d_call clone_size cdr3_nt cdr3_aa
TRBJ2-5 14 TRBV2 TRBD2 - TGTGCCAGCAGCGGGACTAGCGGACGAGAGACCCAGTACTTC CASSGTSGRETQYF
TRBJ1-2 16 TRBV27 - - TGTGCCAGCAGTTCTGGCGGGGAGCCGCTTAACTATGGCTACACCTTC CASSSGGEPLNYGYTF
TRBJ2-1 12 TRBV11-1 - - TGTGCCAGCAGCGAAGACAGGAATGAGCAGTTCTTC CASSEDRNEQFF
TRBJ2-5 15 TRBV7-7 - - TGTGCTAGCAGCGAGGGGGGGAGCTGGGGAGAGACCCAGTACTTC CASSEGGSWGETQYF
TRBJ1-3 15 TRBV5-8 - - TGTGCCAGTAACCGGGACTCCTACTCTGGAAACACCATATATTTT CASNRDSYSGNTIYF
TRBJ2-3 14 TRBV7-3 TRBD1 - TGTGCCAGCAGCCCGACAGGGGGCTCCGATACGCAGTATTTT CASSPTGGSDTQYF
TRBJ1-1 14 TRBV2 - - TGTGCCAGCAGTGGGACAACAGCCATCCCTGAAGCTTTCTTT CASSGTTAIPEAFF
TRBJ1-6 14 TRBV7-3 - - TGTGCCAGCAGCCAGGGGACGACTAATTCACCCCTCCACTTT CASSQGTTNSPLHF
TRBJ1-5 14 TRBV15 - - TGTGCCACCAGCAGAGGACAGGAAAATCAGCCCCAGCATTTT CATSRGQENQPQHF
TRBJ2-1 14 TRBV27 - - TGTGCCAGCAGTCTTTGGAACAGGGACAATGAGCAGTTCTTC CASSLWNRDNEQFF
TRBJ2-1 17 TRBV3-1/TRBV3-2 TRBD2 few TGTGCCAGCAGCCAAGAGGGACTAGCGGGAGCCTCCAATGAGCAGTTCTTC CASSQEGLAGASNEQFF
TRBJ2-2 15 TRBV4-2 - - TGTGCCAGCAGCGGAAAGGGTAGGGGTACCGGGGAGCTGTTTTTT CASSGKGRGTGELFF
TRBJ2-3 14 TRBV7-9 - few TGTGCCAGCAGCTTAGACCTCAGGGCCAATACGCAGTATTTT CASSLDLRANTQYF
TRBJ2-5 11 TRBV30 - - TGTGCCTGGAGTGTAGAGGGGGCCCAGTACTTC CAWSVEGAQYF
TRBJ1-2 13 TRBV6-5 TRBD1 - TGTGCCAGCAGATTGACAGGGTACGATGGCTACACCTTC CASRLTGYDGYTF
TRBJ1-6 15 TRBV10-3 - few TGTGCCATCAGTGTCCAGGACCGGGGTGATTCACCCCTCCACTTT CAISVQDRGDSPLHF
TRBJ1-1 14 TRBV10-2 - - TGCGCCAGCAGAAAAAGGGGGACCGACACTGAAGCTTTCTTT CASRKRGTDTEAFF
TRBJ1-3 14 TRBV18 - - TGTGCCAGCTCACCACGGACACCTGGAAACACCATATATTTT CASSPRTPGNTIYF
TRBJ2-3 19 TRBV10-3 - - TGTGCCATCAGTGAGTCGAATTCCAAACGAGGCCCTAGCACAGATACGCAGTATTTT CAISESNSKRGPSTDTQYF
TRBJ1-5 15 TRBV5-6 TRBD1 many TGTGCCAGCAGCTTGGGACAGGGATCGTATCAGCCCCAGCATTTT CASSLGQGSYQPQHF
TRBJ2-2 15 TRBV6-5 - few TGTGCCAGCAGTTACTCAGAACTTAACACCGGGGAGCTGTTTTTT CASSYSELNTGELFF
TRBJ1-6 15 TRBV5-1 - - TGCGCCAGCAGCTTGGAAAGGGGTCGCAATTCACCCCTCCACTTT CASSLERGRNSPLHF
TRBJ2-5 14 TRBV4-2 - - TGTGCCAGCAGCCAAGAGAGGGGGAAAGAGACCCAGTACTTC CASSQERGKETQYF
TRBJ1-2 17 TRBV5-6 TRBD1 - TGTGCCAGCAGCTTGGCCCGGACAGGGGAGTACTACTATGGCTACACCTTC CASSLARTGEYYYGYTF
TRBJ2-3 11 TRBV30 - - TGTGCCTGGGACGTAGGGGGGGCGCAGTATTTT CAWDVGGAQYF
TRBJ2-6 16 TRBV18 - - TGTGCCAGCTCACCCTACAGGGATGAGGGGGCCAACGTCCTGACTTTC CASSPYRDEGANVLTF
TRBJ1-2 15 TRBV28 TRBD1 - TGTGCCAGCAGTTTAGGAGGGGGCGCATACTATGGCTACACCTTC CASSLGGGAYYGYTF
TRBJ2-1 12 TRBV6-2/TRBV6-3 TRBD2 - TGTGCCAGCAGTTTAGCGAAGCGGGGGCAGTTCTTC CASSLAKRGQFF